This T cell receptor beta chain appears in the sequencing data of a study of T cells after yellow fever vaccination. Background on the study: Low-cell-number fractions underwent preparation using SMART-Seq v4 Ultra Low Input.

This clonotype has only a few counts. Its antigen remains unknown. The CDR3 is 13 amino acids. The ends were cut back, 8 bases at V and 1 base at J, with 12 bases in the middle. Germline CDR1 and CDR2: SEHNR and FQNEAQ (reference sequence). Broader study findings: High-abundance clonotypes from the bulk population could contaminate FACS-sorted repertoires. Post-booster repertoires again held most primary-vaccination clones (approximately 96% CD4, roughly 90% CD8).

TCRdb analysed the 5' RACE reads with MiXCR anew, one entry per CDR3 protein. The table includes about 220,000 distinct CDR3 sequences, around 6.7% detected once. This clonotype was sampled from a man under 40 who received the YFV17D yellow fever vaccine. This chain uses TRBV7-9 with TRBJ2-7; the D is unclear. The starting material was CD4+ T cells sorted from PBMCs, obtained on the day of the yellow fever booster vaccination. CDR3 residues: CASRIYGSYEQYF. The CDR3 DNA follows: TGTGCCAGCCGCATATACGGGTCCTACGAGCAGTACTTC.